This entry lists 26 T cell receptor beta chains sequenced from one sample in a study of Tregs in tolerant kidney transplant recipients. Related graft donors supplied nonmyeloablative bone marrow transplants, and mixed chimerism was transient. TCRdb's table, derived via immunoSEQ multiplex PCR, lists solely in-frame clones and lacks some. The table includes roughly 20,000 clones, approximately 81% detected once. The sample here was CD8+ T cells from blood (PBMCs), taken 6 months after the transplant. The receptors come from a human patient who received a combined kidney and bone marrow transplant. Some T cells may trace back to the graft donor.

The rearrangement links TRBV9 to TRBJ1-5, with a weak D call TRBD1 (5 bases). The CDR3 runs 15 residues. CDR1 and CDR2 (germline): SGDLS, YYNGEE. V was clipped by 4 bases and J by 0 bases, with 11 bases between them. Here the CDR3 DNA reads TGTGCCAGCAGCCCGACAGATAATAGCAATCAGCCCCAGCATTTT. Its translation: CASSPTDNSNQPQHF.

This chain uses TRBV13 with TRBJ1-1; weak D call: TRBD1 (5 bases). Germline assignment: CDR1 PRHDT and CDR2 FYEKMQ (reference sequence). The ends were cut back, 5 bases at V and 4 bases at J, with 11 bases in the middle. CDR3 length: 13 amino acids. For the CDR3, the DNA is TGTGCCAGCAGCGGGGACTTAGGCACTGAAGCTTTCTTT. Its translation is CASSGDLGTEAFF.

The CDR3 bases are TGCGCCAGCAGCCAAGGGGAGGGCTCCTACAATGAGCAGTTCTTC. Translation gives CASSQGEGSYNEQFF. The chain links TRBV4-3 to TRBJ2-1, with 7 positions matching TRBD2. In germline, CDR1 is LGHNA, CDR2 YSLEER. After removal of 1 base from V and 0 bases from J, the junction contained 0 bases not matched to a gene. The CDR3 has 15 amino acids.

CDR3: CASSGGLTGLNTEAFF. Here the CDR3 DNA reads TGTGCCAGCAGCGGGGGCTTGACAGGGCTGAACACTGAAGCTTTCTTT. The V call is TRBV7-8, the J call TRBJ1-1, with 7 nucleotides matching TRBD1. Germline loops: CDR1 SGHVS, CDR2 FQNEAQ. The ends lost 5 bases at V and 0 bases at J; junction bases unmatched: 9. The CDR3 has 16 amino acids.

The chain links TRBV27 to TRBJ2-4; the match to TRBD2 covers 9 bases. V was pared by 7 bases and J by 0 bases, with 7 bases of the junction left unmatched. Germline values: CDR1 MNHEY, CDR2 SMNVEV (reference sequence). CDR3 length equals 16 residues. CDR3 region: CASTSAGGLAKNIQYF. The CDR3 DNA reads TGTGCCAGCACCTCCGCGGGAGGGCTAGCCAAAAACATTCAGTACTTC.

This clone has a single count. The chain is built from TRBV6-5 and TRBJ2-3; D not certain. V gave up 7 bases and J gave up 1 base, with 3 bases separating them. The CDR3 is 11 residues long. The germline V gene has CDR1 MNHEY and CDR2 SVGAGI. The CDR3, as DNA: TGTGCCAGCACCGGCACAGATACGCAGTATTTT. It is translated as CASTGTDTQYF.

The CDR3 region has the DNA TGTGCCAGCAGCCCCCCAGGGCAGGGCTCCTACAATGAGCAGTTCTTC. Translation: CASSPPGQGSYNEQFF. The V and J genes are TRBV7-9 and TRBJ2-1, with a weak D call TRBD1 (5 bases). Deletions cut 5 bases from V and 0 bases from J, with 14 bases between. The CDR3 consists of 16 residues. Germline V gene sequence: CDR1 SEHNR, CDR2 FQNEAQ (reference sequence).

The CDR3 nucleotides read TGTGCCAGCAGCTTTGTGACTAGCGGTGATGAGCAGTTCTTC. This codes for CASSFVTSGDEQFF. The rearrangement uses TRBV7-9 and TRBJ2-1, with 9 bases matching TRBD2. This CDR3 has 14 amino acids. V trimming: 3 bases; J trimming: 8 bases; junction bases outside the gene matches: 5. The V gene's germline CDR1 is SEHNR and CDR2 FQNEAQ (reference sequence). Drawing the rest from reference TRBV7-9 and TRBJ2-1, the complete variable domain is DTGVSQNPRHKITKRGQNVTFRCDPISEHNRLYWYRQTLGQGPEFLTYFQNEAQLEKSRLLSDRFSAERPKGSFSTLEIQRTEQGDSAMYLCASSFVTSGDEQFFGPGTRLTVL.

This clone was seen just once. The chain employs TRBV10-3 and TRBJ1-1, with D possibly matching TRBD1 (5 bases). The CDR3 length is 15 residues. Germline loops: CDR1 ENHRY, CDR2 SYGVKD. V was shortened by 5 bases and J by 0 bases, with 13 bases between the two germline ends. The CDR3 nucleotides read TGTGCCATCAGTACCTTAGACAGCCTGAACACTGAAGCTTTCTTT. This codes for CAISTLDSLNTEAFF.

V usage is TRBV9 and J usage is TRBJ1-1; D is undetermined. V lost 0 bases to trimming and J lost 0 bases, with 9 bases between them. The germline V gene encodes CDR1 SGDLS and CDR2 YYNGEE. The CDR3 runs 15 residues. CDR3 coding DNA: TGTGCCAGCAGCGTAGGAGGGTCCATGAACACTGAAGCTTTCTTT. Translation: CASSVGGSMNTEAFF.

The chain couples TRBV5-4 to TRBJ1-1, with D perhaps TRBD1 (6 bases). V was clipped by 4 bases and J by 6 bases, with 10 bases between them. Germline lookup yields CDR1 SGHNT and CDR2 YYREEE (reference sequence). The CDR3 is 12 residues long. In nucleotides, the CDR3 is TGTGCCAGCAGCCAGGACAGATCTGAAGCTTTCTTT. Amino acid sequence: CASSQDRSEAFF.

CDR3 residues: CASSPDWSGGLSEQYF. In DNA, the CDR3 is TGTGCCAGCAGCCCGGACTGGTCGGGGGGGCTCTCCGAGCAGTACTTC. The J gene is TRBJ2-7, the V gene TRBV5-6; 8 positions agree with TRBD2. Losses at the gene ends were 4 bases for V and 6 bases for J; bases not matched to a gene: 15. Germline assignment: CDR1 SGHDT and CDR2 YYEEEE. This CDR3 is 16 amino acids long.

The CDR3 DNA is TGTGCCAGCAGCTTGGGACAGGAAGGTTCCTACGAGCAGTACTTC. Translated: CASSLGQEGSYEQYF. The V and J genes are TRBV13 and TRBJ2-7, with TRBD1 identical over 8 bases. Per the germline V gene, CDR1 is PRHDT and CDR2 is FYEKMQ (reference sequence). V lost 3 bases and J lost 1; bases outside the gene matches: 5. This CDR3 spans 15 amino acids.

The chain links TRBV7-3 to TRBJ2-1; 13 bases line up with TRBD2. Germline CDR1 SGHTA, CDR2 FQGTGA. The ends lost 3 bases at V and 7 bases at J; junction bases unmatched: 3. The CDR3 extends over 15 amino acids. The CDR3 sequence: CASSLGLAGKNEQFF. CDR3 bases: TGTGCCAGCAGCTTGGGACTAGCGGGAAAGAATGAGCAGTTCTTC.

As to this clone: An end of the junction differs from the germline gene, which may be a read error. The chain employs TRBV9 and TRBJ2-5; possible D gene TRBD2, 6 bases. From germline, CDR1 is SGDLS and CDR2 YYNGEE. CDR3 length: 15 amino acids. CDR3: CASSVVGGGKEAQYF. The CDR3 nucleotides read TGTGCCAGCAGCGTAGTGGGTGGGGGGAAAGAGGCCCAGTACTTC.

The CDR3 protein is CASSFPRQGAVTYEQYF. The CDR3, as DNA: TGTGCCAGCAGCTTTCCGCGACAGGGGGCTGTAACCTACGAGCAGTACTTC. The chain recombines TRBV7-2 with TRBJ2-7; the match to TRBD1 covers 10 bases. The CDR3 sequence is 17 residues long. The J segment lost 2 bases and the V segment lost 3 bases, leaving 10 bases of the junction unmatched. Germline-derived CDR1 and CDR2 are SGHTA and FQGNSA.

CDR3 amino acids: CAWSRVSYEQYF. CDR3 DNA sequence: TGTGCCTGGAGTCGCGTCTCCTACGAGCAGTACTTC. The V call is TRBV30, the J call TRBJ2-7; D ambiguous. Deletions cut 2 bases from V and 0 bases from J, with 5 bases between. The CDR3 contains 12 residues. Germline V gives CDR1 GTSNPN, CDR2 SVGIG (reference sequence).

V and J are TRBV4-2 and TRBJ2-7, with TRBD2 identical over 7 bases. This CDR3 spans 15 amino acids. Per the germline V gene, CDR1 is LGHNA and CDR2 is YNFKEQ. V dropped 5 bases and J dropped 1; count of bases not matched to a gene: 8. CDR3 loop: CASSATGEGSYEQYF. The CDR3 nucleotides read TGTGCCAGCAGCGCAACGGGGGAGGGATCCTACGAGCAGTACTTC.

V is TRBV7-9 and J is TRBJ2-5; tentatively, D is TRBD2 (6 bases). CDR1 is SEHNR and CDR2 is FQNEAQ in the germline V gene (reference sequence). V lost 0 bases to trimming and J lost 3 bases, with 11 bases between them. The CDR3 covers 15 residues. The CDR3 sequence: CASSLAPGEEETQYF. Written as DNA, the CDR3 is TGTGCCAGCAGCTTAGCTCCGGGGGAGGAAGAGACCCAGTACTTC. Combining the CDR3 with reference TRBV7-9 and TRBJ2-5 gives the whole variable domain DTGVSQNPRHKITKRGQNVTFRCDPISEHNRLYWYRQTLGQGPEFLTYFQNEAQLEKSRLLSDRFSAERPKGSFSTLEIQRTEQGDSAMYLCASSLAPGEEETQYFGPGTRLLVL.

This rearrangement joins TRBV29-1 to TRBJ2-1, with unresolved D. Germline CDR1 is SQVTM and CDR2 is ANQGSEA. The ends were cut back, 3 bases at V and 0 bases at J, with 12 bases in the middle. This CDR3 is 15 amino acids long. DNA for the CDR3: TGCAGCGTTGATTGGCACCCAAGCTCCTACAATGAGCAGTTCTTC. Amino acids: CSVDWHPSSYNEQFF.

The CDR3 coding sequence is TGTGCCAGCCAGGTCGGGACAGGGGCCTACGAGCAGTACTTC. Residues: CASQVGTGAYEQYF. V gene TRBV7-9 combines with J gene TRBJ2-7; 10 nucleotides agree with TRBD1. CDR3 length: 14 amino acids. The V segment lost 8 bases and the J segment 2 bases; nucleotides outside the gene matches: 6. The germline V gene has CDR1 SEHNR and CDR2 FQNEAQ (reference sequence).

The chain recombines TRBV7-9 with TRBJ1-5, with TRBD1 as a possible D gene (5 bases). Trimming shortened V by 4 bases and J by 6 bases, and 13 bases separated the two germline ends. In germline, CDR1 is SEHNR, CDR2 FQNEAQ (reference sequence). This CDR3 region has 14 residues. CDR3 DNA sequence: TGTGCCAGCAGCTCTCAAGAACAGGTTCAGCCCCAGCATTTT. It is translated as CASSSQEQVQPQHF.

In its sample, this clone was seen many times. The CDR3 region is CASSEGLAAYNEQFF. The CDR3 bases are TGTGCCAGCAGCGAAGGCCTAGCGGCCTACAATGAGCAGTTCTTC. The chain has TRBV7-3 and TRBJ2-1; 7 bases are a match to TRBD2. CDR1 and CDR2 from the germline V gene are SGHTA and FQGTGA. The CDR3 consists of 15 residues. The V segment lost 5 bases and the J segment 2 bases; nucleotides outside the gene matches: 6.

The chain combines TRBV7-2 with TRBJ2-7; 8 nucleotides match TRBD1. The ends lost 3 bases at V and 6 bases at J; junction bases unmatched: 13. Germline-derived CDR1 and CDR2 are SGHTA and FQGNSA. The CDR3 contains 16 residues. CDR3 amino acids: CASSFPRGQGRFEQYF. Here the CDR3 DNA reads TGTGCCAGCAGCTTTCCCAGGGGGCAGGGGCGCTTCGAGCAGTACTTC.

The rearrangement links TRBV19 to TRBJ2-3; perhaps TRBD2 as D (6 bases). The CDR3 covers 15 residues. The V end was cut by 1 base, the J end by 6 bases, with 14 bases between. Germline V lookup: CDR1 LNHDA, CDR2 SQIVND (reference sequence). The CDR3: CASSIVWPGVDTQYF. For the CDR3, the DNA is TGTGCCAGTAGTATAGTATGGCCGGGAGTGGATACGCAGTATTTT. The complete variable domain, with remaining parts taken from reference TRBV19 and TRBJ2-3, reads DGGITQSPKYLFRKEGQNVTLSCEQNLNHDAMYWYRQDPGQGLRLIYYSQIVNDFQKGDIAEGYSVSREKKESFPLTVTSAQKNPTAFYLCASSIVWPGVDTQYFGPGTRLTVL.

This chain uses TRBV5-4 with TRBJ1-2, with TRBD1 matching 8 bases. V shed 4 bases and J 3 bases; nucleotides not matched to a gene: 2. The germline CDR1 and CDR2 sequences are SGHNT and YYREEE (reference sequence). The CDR3 runs to 13 residues. CDR3 residues: CASSQDRDYGYTF. CDR3 DNA: TGTGCCAGCAGCCAGGACAGGGACTATGGCTACACCTTC.